Listed below are T cell receptor beta chains from one sample, sequenced in a study of cytomegalovirus exposure and HLA in healthy donors. Method: immunoSEQ multiplex PCR; TCRdb's copy keeps in-frame clones and lacks some. The table includes about 170,000 clones, more than 75% detected once. The sequenced sample consisted of PBMCs. The receptor source for this set is a man aged 18 to 29 in good health and CMV-seropositive. Both conserved end residues are part of each CDR3. The D gene is left open where the match is weak. The size of a clone is reported for some rows only, either as once, few or many, or as a class for expanded clones.

v_gene,d_gene,abundance,j_gene,CDR3aa,CDR3nt
TRBV7-8,NA,NA,TRBJ1-1,CASSFAGLNTEAFF,TGTGCCAGCAGCTTTGCAGGGTTGAACACTGAAGCTTTCTTT
TRBV5-6,TRBD2,NA,TRBJ2-3,CASRGLAGAYLHTDTQYF,TGTGCCAGCAGGGGACTAGCGGGGGCCTATCTCCACACAGATACGCAGTATTTT
TRBV7-2,NA,NA,TRBJ1-1,CASSKPGQNTEAFF,TGTGCCAGCAGCAAACCGGGACAGAACACTGAAGCTTTCTTT
TRBV15,TRBD1,NA,TRBJ1-2,CATSHQGGNYGYTF,TGTGCCACCAGCCATCAGGGGGGCAACTATGGCTACACCTTC
TRBV5-5,NA,NA,TRBJ1-5,CASSTNPKEVNQPQHF,TGTGCCAGCAGCACAAATCCTAAAGAGGTCAATCAGCCCCAGCATTTT
TRBV18,TRBD2,few,TRBJ2-1,CASSPDLHGGAASEQFF,TGTGCCAGCTCACCAGATCTTCACGGGGGGGCGGCAAGTGAGCAGTTCTTC
TRBV4-1,TRBD2,once,TRBJ2-3,CASSQDSTSGGPDTQYF,TGCGCCAGCAGCCAAGATTCGACTAGCGGGGGGCCAGATACGCAGTATTTT
TRBV7-2,TRBD1,NA,TRBJ1-2,CASSLSGQNYGYTF,TGTGCCAGCAGCTTATCGGGACAGAACTATGGCTACACCTTC
TRBV6-6,NA,NA,TRBJ1-1,CASSWGGRTEAFF,TGTGCCAGCAGTTGGGGGGGGCGAACTGAAGCTTTCTTT
TRBV7-8,NA,NA,TRBJ1-5,CASSPRPGQGIIQPQHF,TGTGCCAGCAGCCCTAGGCCTGGGCAGGGTATAATACAGCCCCAGCATTTT
TRBV2,NA,NA,TRBJ2-6,CASTPLPQGGANGLTF,TGTGCCAGCACTCCCCTGCCACAGGGAGGGGCCAACGGCCTGACTTTC
TRBV19,TRBD2,NA,TRBJ2-7,CASSPGLADSYEQYF,TGTGCCAGTAGTCCCGGACTAGCGGATTCCTACGAGCAGTACTTC
TRBV4-3,TRBD2,NA,TRBJ2-3,CASRERLAGGSTDTQYF,TGCGCCAGCAGAGAGAGACTAGCGGGGGGGAGCACAGATACGCAGTATTTT
TRBV9,NA,NA,TRBJ2-3,CASSVAVTDTQYF,TGTGCCAGCAGCGTAGCCGTCACAGATACGCAGTATTTT
TRBV6-5,TRBD1,NA,TRBJ2-7,CASSLGQGSYEQYF,TGTGCCAGCAGCCTGGGACAGGGCTCCTACGAGCAGTACTTC
TRBV9,TRBD1,NA,TRBJ1-2,CASSGGYRGHYGYTF,TGTGCCAGCAGCGGGGGGTACAGGGGCCACTATGGCTACACCTTC
TRBV19,NA,few,TRBJ1-3,CASSLLRTRHSGNTIYF,TGTGCCAGTAGCCTTTTGCGGACAAGGCACTCTGGAAACACCATATATTTT
TRBV7-3,TRBD1,once,TRBJ1-1,CASSLTGRGLLNTEAFF,TGTGCCAGCAGCTTAACGGGCAGGGGGCTCTTGAACACTGAAGCTTTCTTT
TRBV25-1,NA,NA,TRBJ2-1,CASSDSGGGYNEQFF,TGTGCCAGCAGTGATTCCGGGGGTGGTTACAATGAGCAGTTCTTC
TRBV27,TRBD2,NA,TRBJ2-2,CASSFTGGVGTGELFF,TGTGCCAGCAGCTTCACGGGGGGAGTTGGCACCGGGGAGCTGTTTTTT
TRBV6-6,NA,few,TRBJ1-5,CASTSGPSVNQPQHF,TGTGCCAGCACCAGTGGGCCCTCGGTCAATCAGCCCCAGCATTTT
TRBV6-5,TRBD1,few,TRBJ2-1,CASSWTGPYNEQFF,TGTGCCAGCAGCTGGACAGGGCCCTACAATGAGCAGTTCTTC
TRBV6-1,NA,NA,TRBJ1-5,CATIWTESHQPQHF,TGTGCCACCATATGGACAGAAAGTCATCAGCCCCAGCATTTT
TRBV5-6,TRBD1,NA,TRBJ1-2,CASSLDRGGANYGYTF,TGTGCCAGCAGCTTGGACAGGGGGGGAGCTAACTATGGCTACACCTTC
TRBV14,NA,NA,TRBJ1-3,CASSQALVPSGNTIYF,TGTGCCAGCAGCCAAGCACTAGTACCCTCTGGAAACACCATATATTTT
TRBV19,NA,once,TRBJ1-4,CASSSLSEKLFF,TGTGCCAGTAGTTCCTTGAGTGAAAAACTGTTTTTT
TRBV19,TRBD1,NA,TRBJ2-2,CASSDPGQTNTGELFF,TGTGCCAGTAGTGACCCGGGACAGACGAACACCGGGGAGCTGTTTTTT
TRBV5-6,NA,NA,TRBJ1-1,CASSLAGGGRTEAFF,TGTGCCAGCAGCTTGGCCGGGGGGGGGCGGACTGAAGCTTTCTTT
TRBV5-1,TRBD2,NA,TRBJ2-5,CASSLSSGGPGYQETQYF,TGCGCCAGCAGCTTGAGTAGCGGGGGGCCAGGGTACCAAGAGACCCAGTACTTC